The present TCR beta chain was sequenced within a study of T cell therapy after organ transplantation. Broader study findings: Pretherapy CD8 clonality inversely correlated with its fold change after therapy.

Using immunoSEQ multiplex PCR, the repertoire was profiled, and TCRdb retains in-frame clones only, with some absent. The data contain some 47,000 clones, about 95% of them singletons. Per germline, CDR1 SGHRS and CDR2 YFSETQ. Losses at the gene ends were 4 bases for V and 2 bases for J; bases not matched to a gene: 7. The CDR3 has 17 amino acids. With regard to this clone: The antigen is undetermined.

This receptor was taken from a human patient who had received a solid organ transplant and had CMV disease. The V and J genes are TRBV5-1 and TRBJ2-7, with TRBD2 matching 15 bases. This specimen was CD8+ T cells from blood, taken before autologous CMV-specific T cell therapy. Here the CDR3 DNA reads TGCGCCAGCAGCCCAGGACTAGCGGGAGGGAGGGCCTACGAGCAGTACTTC. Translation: CASSPGLAGGRAYEQYF. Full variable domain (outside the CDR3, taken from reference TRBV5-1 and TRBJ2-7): KAGVTQTPRYLIKTRGQQVTLSCSPISGHRSVSWYQQTPGQGLQFLFEYFSETQRNKGNFPGRFSGRQFSNSRSEMNVSTLELGDSALYLCASSPGLAGGRAYEQYFGPGTRLTVT.